This T cell receptor (beta chain) was obtained from a study of T cell responses to AZD1222 COVID-19 vaccine. Clones were sequenced by immunoSEQ multiplex PCR, and TCRdb holds only the in-frame ones, with some missing. Of roughly 20,000 clones listed, roughly 82% are singletons. CDR3 size: 17 residues. V lost 3 bases and J lost 0; bases outside the gene matches: 10. The germline gives CDR1 DFQATT, CDR2 SNEGSKA (reference sequence). There are a few counts of this clone. Antigen specificity is unknown. Study-wide points: Targets within unmutated variant regions were reportedly found for nearly half of spike-specific TCRs. Repertoires were collected only later (after the peak T cell response had occurred).

The chain carries TRBV20-1 and TRBJ2-2; 7 bases agree with TRBD2. The sequencing used peripheral blood, collected on day 0 of AZD1222 vaccination. This clonotype originated in an adult in good health. The CDR3 loop reads CSASSTRGVPNTGELFF. In DNA form, the CDR3 reads TGCAGTGCTAGTTCCACCCGGGGGGTACCGAACACCGGGGAGCTGTTTTTT.